This T cell receptor (beta chain) was sequenced for a study of blood T cell repertoires in COVID-19. Turning to the study itself: Acute-phase and convalescent COVID-19 samples originated in the United States, Italy and Spain.

This table comes from immunoSEQ multiplex PCR, and its TCRdb copy is limited to in-frame clones, with some not included. The sample has approximately 440,000 clones, 75% to 90% seen once. V was pared by 4 bases and J by 0 bases, with 15 bases between. The CDR3 has 16 residues. The germline V gene has CDR1 LGHNA and CDR2 YNFKEQ. The clonotype comes from a woman younger than 35 who had recovered from COVID-19. Input material: PBMCs or T cells enriched from blood (not recorded which). This chain connects TRBV4-2 to TRBJ1-2; D perhaps matches TRBD1 (6 bases). CDR3 protein: CASSRTRQDSNYGYTF. CDR3 DNA sequence: TGTGCCAGCAGCCGAACAAGACAGGATTCTAACTATGGCTACACCTTC.